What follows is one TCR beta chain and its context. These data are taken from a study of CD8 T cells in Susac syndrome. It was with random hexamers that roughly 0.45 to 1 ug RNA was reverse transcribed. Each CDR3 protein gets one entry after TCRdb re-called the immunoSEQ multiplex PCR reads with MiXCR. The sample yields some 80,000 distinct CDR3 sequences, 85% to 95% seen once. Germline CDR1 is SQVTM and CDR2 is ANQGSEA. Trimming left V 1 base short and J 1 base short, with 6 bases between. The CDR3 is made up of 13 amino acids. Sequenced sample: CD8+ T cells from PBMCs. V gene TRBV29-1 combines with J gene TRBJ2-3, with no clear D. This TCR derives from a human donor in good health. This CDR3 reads CSVEGPGTDTQYF. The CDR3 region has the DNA TGCAGCGTTGAAGGTCCGGGCACAGATACGCAGTATTTT.